These T cell receptor beta chains were read from a single sample in a study of T cell repertoires in cytomegalovirus infection. TCRdb reanalysed the reads using MiXCR and keeps one entry per CDR3 protein. This table has just under 550,000 distinct CDR3 sequences, about 25% appearing once. The sample consisted of PBMCs. The source is a human donor in good health (CMV status not recorded). Some clones in this sample may be carry-over from other donors' samples. Both conserved end residues are part of each CDR3. The D gene is left open where the match is weak. The listing skips clone size in some rows; elsewhere it reads once, few, many or a size class.

>TRBJ1-1|-|-|TRBV19
TGTGCCAGTAGTATAGTAGTGGCTGTGAACACTGAAGCTTTCTTT
CASSIVVAVNTEAFF
>TRBJ2-1|-|-|TRBV25-1
TGTGCCAGCAGCGCAGGGGGGGGCATCTACAATGAGCAGTTCTTC
CASSAGGGIYNEQFF
>TRBJ2-4|TRBD2|-|TRBV4-1
TGCGCCAGCAGCCAAGATCAGGGGAGTGGGACTAGCCTCAAAAAAAACATTCAGTACTTC
CASSQDQGSGTSLKKNIQYF
>TRBJ1-2|-|-|TRBV19
TGTGCCAGTAGTATAAGAACCGGTGGGAACTATGGCTACACCTTC
CASSIRTGGNYGYTF
>TRBJ2-2|-|few|TRBV27
TGTGCCAGCAGGAAGACCGGGGAGCTGTTTTTT
CASRKTGELFF
>TRBJ2-1|-|many|TRBV7-8
TGTGCCAGCAGCTTAGTTGGTTGGGACGGGAGAAATGAGCAGTTCTTC
CASSLVGWDGRNEQFF
>TRBJ2-7|TRBD1|once|TRBV7-1
TGTGCCAGCAGCTCCTCTCAGACAGGGGTCTACGAGCAGTACTTC
CASSSSQTGVYEQYF
>TRBJ2-2|-|-|TRBV5-1
TGTGCCAGCAGCAGGACTCAAAACACCGGGGAGCTGTTTTTT
CASSRTQNTGELFF
>TRBJ2-1|TRBD2|-|TRBV27
TGTGCCACACAGCGGGGTAATGAGCAGTTCTTC
CATQRGNEQFF
>TRBJ2-7|TRBD1|-|TRBV28
TGTGCCAGCAGGCCCGGGACAGCTCCCTACGAGCAGTACTTC
CASRPGTAPYEQYF
>TRBJ2-7|TRBD1|-|TRBV6-8
TGTGCCAGCAGTAAAATCGGGACAGGGGGCTCCTACGAGCAGTACTTC
CASSKIGTGGSYEQYF
>TRBJ1-1|-|few|TRBV28
TGTGCCAGCAGTTTTCATTCTTCGGGGGCCCAAGCTTTCTTT
CASSFHSSGAQAFF
>TRBJ2-1|TRBD1|-|TRBV24-1
TGTGCCACCAGTGACCCCCATGGGACAGCCCTCAGAGAGCAGTTCTTC
CATSDPHGTALREQFF
>TRBJ2-7|TRBD1|few|TRBV7-2
TGTGCCAGCAGCCAGGGTGGGACAGGTGTCTACGAGCAGTACTTC
CASSQGGTGVYEQYF
>TRBJ2-3|-|few|TRBV20-1
TGCAGTGCTGGAGACGGATTATCCTCCACAGATACGCAGTATTTT
CSAGDGLSSTDTQYF
>TRBJ2-7|-|-|TRBV28
TGTGCCAGTCTTACGATCCAGGGCGGTTCCTACGAGCAGTACTTC
CASLTIQGGSYEQYF
>TRBJ1-3|-|-|TRBV2
TGTGCCAGCACCGGACAGCTCCACTCTGGAAACACCATATATTTT
CASTGQLHSGNTIYF
>TRBJ1-5|-|-|TRBV20-1
TGCAGTGCTAAAATAGCGGGACGAAGTAGCAATCAGCCCCAGCATTTT
CSAKIAGRSSNQPQHF
>TRBJ2-5|-|many|TRBV12-3/TRBV12-4
TGTGCCAGCACCTATGGGGGGACCCAGTACTTC
CASTYGGTQYF
>TRBJ2-5|TRBD2|-|TRBV20-1
TGCAGTGCTAGACCCCCGCCGGGACTAGCGGGAGTACAAGAGACCCAGTACTTC
CSARPPPGLAGVQETQYF